One sample yielded the 5 T cell receptor beta chains listed below, sequenced in a study of T cell responses to AZD1222 COVID-19 vaccine. The assay was immunoSEQ multiplex PCR, and TCRdb's table has in-frame clones only and misses some. This sample carries approximately 200,000 clones, roughly 94% of them seen once, and the ten largest clones take about 1.5%. The sequenced sample was peripheral blood, obtained 28 days after the second dose of the MenACWY control vaccine. These receptors were taken from an adult who received the MenACWY meningococcal vaccine as a control.

The chain uses TRBV6-2 or TRBV6-3 and TRBJ2-3; D is uncertain. The CDR3 is made up of 12 amino acids. The germline V gene encodes CDR1 MNHEY and CDR2 SVGEGT. Deletions cut 2 bases from V and 4 bases from J, with 4 bases between. The CDR3 protein is CASSYAPDTQYF. CDR3 DNA sequence: TGTGCCAGCAGTTACGCTCCAGATACGCAGTATTTT.

The genes are TRBV6-5 and TRBJ2-7, with 9 nucleotides matching TRBD1. Germline trimming cut 6 bases from V and 3 bases from J; bases unmatched to any gene: 3. Per the germline V gene, CDR1 is MNHEY and CDR2 is SVGAGI. The CDR3 length is 13 residues. The CDR3 region has the DNA TGTGCCAGCAGACGGGACAGGGACTACGAGCAGTACTTC. Encoded protein: CASRRDRDYEQYF.

This sequence joins TRBV3-1 (or the pseudogene TRBV3-2) and TRBJ1-1; D is undetermined. The CDR3 runs to 15 residues. Per germline, CDR1 LGHDT and CDR2 YNNKEL (reference sequence). Trimming took off 1 base at V and 1 base at J, with 10 bases between the two ends. The CDR3 sequence: CASSQAREENTEAFF. CDR3 nucleotide sequence: TGTGCCAGCAGCCAAGCGAGGGAGGAGAACACTGAAGCTTTCTTT.

The J gene is TRBJ2-5, the V gene TRBV12-5; 8 bases are shared with TRBD1. The CDR3 is 14 residues long. The junction had 7 bases not matched to a gene; V was cut back by 6 bases and J by 4 bases. CDR1 is LGHNT and CDR2 is FRNRAP in the germline V gene. DNA of the CDR3: TGTGCTAGTGGCACCGACAGGGGAGGAGAGACCCAGTACTTC. It translates to CASGTDRGGETQYF.

This clone appeared a single time. CDR3 nucleotides: TGTGCCAGCAGTTTAACTAGCGGGAGAGGGGATACGCAGTATTTT. This translates into CASSLTSGRGDTQYF. J is TRBJ2-3 and V is TRBV27, with TRBD2 identical over 11 bases. Germline lookup yields CDR1 MNHEY and CDR2 SMNVEV (reference sequence). V was clipped by 2 bases and J by 6 bases; unmatched bases: 4. There are 15 residues in the CDR3.